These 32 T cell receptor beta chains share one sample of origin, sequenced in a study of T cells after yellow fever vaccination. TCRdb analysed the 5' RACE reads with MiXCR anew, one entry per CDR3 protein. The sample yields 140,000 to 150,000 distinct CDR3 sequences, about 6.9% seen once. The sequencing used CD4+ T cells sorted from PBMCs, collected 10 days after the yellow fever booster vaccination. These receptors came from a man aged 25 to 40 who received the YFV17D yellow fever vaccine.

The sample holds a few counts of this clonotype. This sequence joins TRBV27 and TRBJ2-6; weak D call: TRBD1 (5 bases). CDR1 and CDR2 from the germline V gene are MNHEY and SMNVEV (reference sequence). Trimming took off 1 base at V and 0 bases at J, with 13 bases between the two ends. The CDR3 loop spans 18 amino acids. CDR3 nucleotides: TGTGCCAGCAGTTTATTAACAGGATTAACCTCTGGGGCCAACGTCCTGACTTTC. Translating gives CASSLLTGLTSGANVLTF.

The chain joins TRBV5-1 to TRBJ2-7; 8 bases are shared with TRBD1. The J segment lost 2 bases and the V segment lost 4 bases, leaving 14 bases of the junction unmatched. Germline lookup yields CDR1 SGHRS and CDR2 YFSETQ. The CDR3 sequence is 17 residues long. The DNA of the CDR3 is TGCGCCAGCAGCATCGGGACAGGCGAGCGGAGGCCCTACGAGCAGTACTTC. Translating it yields CASSIGTGERRPYEQYF.

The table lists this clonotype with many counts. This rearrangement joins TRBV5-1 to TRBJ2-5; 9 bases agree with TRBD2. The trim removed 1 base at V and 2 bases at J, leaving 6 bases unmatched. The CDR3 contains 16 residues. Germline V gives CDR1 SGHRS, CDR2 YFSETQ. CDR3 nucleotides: TGCGCCAGCAGCTTGAGGATAGCGGGGGAACAAGAGACCCAGTACTTC. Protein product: CASSLRIAGEQETQYF.

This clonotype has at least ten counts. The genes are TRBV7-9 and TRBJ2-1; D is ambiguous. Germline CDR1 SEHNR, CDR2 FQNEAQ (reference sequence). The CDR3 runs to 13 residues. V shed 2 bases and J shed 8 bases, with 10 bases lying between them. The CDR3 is CASSLRVVYEQFF. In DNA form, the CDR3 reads TGTGCCAGCAGCTTAAGGGTCGTGTATGAGCAGTTCTTC. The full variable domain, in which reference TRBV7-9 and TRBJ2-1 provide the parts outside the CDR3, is DTGVSQNPRHKITKRGQNVTFRCDPISEHNRLYWYRQTLGQGPEFLTYFQNEAQLEKSRLLSDRFSAERPKGSFSTLEIQRTEQGDSAMYLCASSLRVVYEQFFGPGTRLTVL.

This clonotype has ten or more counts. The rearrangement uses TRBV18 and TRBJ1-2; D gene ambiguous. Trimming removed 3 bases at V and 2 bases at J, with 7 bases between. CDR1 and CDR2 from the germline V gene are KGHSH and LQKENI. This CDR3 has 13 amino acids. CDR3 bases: TGTGCCAGCTCACCGGAAAGGAACTATGGCTACACCTTC. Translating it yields CASSPERNYGYTF.

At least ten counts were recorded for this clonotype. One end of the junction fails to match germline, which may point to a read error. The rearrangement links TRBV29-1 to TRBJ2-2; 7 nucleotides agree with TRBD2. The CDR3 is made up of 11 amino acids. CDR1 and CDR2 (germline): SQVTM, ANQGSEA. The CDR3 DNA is TGTGCGGGAGAAAGAACCGGGGAGCTGTTTTTT. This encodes CAGERTGELFF.

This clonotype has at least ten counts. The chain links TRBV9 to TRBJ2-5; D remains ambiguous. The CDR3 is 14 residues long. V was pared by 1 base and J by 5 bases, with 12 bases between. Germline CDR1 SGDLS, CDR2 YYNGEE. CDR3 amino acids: CASSVLINAETQYF. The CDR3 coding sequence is TGTGCCAGCAGCGTATTAATTAACGCGGAGACCCAGTACTTC. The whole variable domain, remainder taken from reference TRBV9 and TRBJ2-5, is DSGVTQTPKHLITATGQRVTLRCSPRSGDLSVYWYQQSLDQGLQFLIQYYNGEERAKGNILERFSAQQFPDLHSELNLSSLELGDSALYFCASSVLINAETQYFGPGTRLLVL.

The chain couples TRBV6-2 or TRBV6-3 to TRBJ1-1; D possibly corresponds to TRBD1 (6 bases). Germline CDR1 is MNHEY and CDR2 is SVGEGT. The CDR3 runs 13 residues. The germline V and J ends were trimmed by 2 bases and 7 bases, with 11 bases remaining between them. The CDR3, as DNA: TGTGCCAGCAGTTACCCGGACAGTTTTGAAGCTTTCTTT. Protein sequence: CASSYPDSFEAFF.

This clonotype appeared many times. The DNA for the CDR3 is TGTGCCAGCAGATTAGCGGGAGGGCCGGGGGAGACCCAGTACTTC. It is translated as CASRLAGGPGETQYF. The gene calls are TRBV6-2 or TRBV6-3 and TRBJ2-5; 11 positions agree with TRBD2. The V segment lost 6 bases and the J segment 5 bases; nucleotides outside the gene matches: 8. Germline V lookup: CDR1 MNHEY, CDR2 SVGEGT. The CDR3 is 15 amino acids.

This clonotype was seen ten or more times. The CDR3 DNA follows: TGCGCCAGCAGCCAAGCTATTCAGCACAATGAGCAGTTCTTC. Encoded protein: CASSQAIQHNEQFF. The rearrangement uses TRBV4-3 and TRBJ2-1; D not resolved. Trimming took off 1 base at V and 5 bases at J, with 9 bases between the two ends. Germline V lookup: CDR1 LGHNA, CDR2 YSLEER. This CDR3 is 14 amino acids long.

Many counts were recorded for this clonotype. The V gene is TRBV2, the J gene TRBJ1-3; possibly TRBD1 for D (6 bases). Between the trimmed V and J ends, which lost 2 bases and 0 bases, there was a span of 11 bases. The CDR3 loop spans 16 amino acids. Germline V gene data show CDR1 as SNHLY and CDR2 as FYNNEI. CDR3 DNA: TGTGCCAGCAGTGAATTAGAGACAGGCTCTGGAAACACCATATATTTT. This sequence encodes CASSELETGSGNTIYF.

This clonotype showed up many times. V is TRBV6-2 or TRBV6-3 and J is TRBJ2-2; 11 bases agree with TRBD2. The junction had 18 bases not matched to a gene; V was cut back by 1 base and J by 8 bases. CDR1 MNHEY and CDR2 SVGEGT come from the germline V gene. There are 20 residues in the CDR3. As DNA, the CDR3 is TGTGCCAGCAGTTACTTTACTAGCGGGAGCTCTCGGGGCCTAGGAGGGGAGCTGTTTTTT. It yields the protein CASSYFTSGSSRGLGGELFF.

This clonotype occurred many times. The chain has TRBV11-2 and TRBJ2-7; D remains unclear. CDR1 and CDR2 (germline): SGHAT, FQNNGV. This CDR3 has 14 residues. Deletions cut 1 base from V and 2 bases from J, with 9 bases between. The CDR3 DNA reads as TGTGCCAGCAGCTTAGGGGCAGCCCCCTACGAGCAGTACTTC. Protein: CASSLGAAPYEQYF.

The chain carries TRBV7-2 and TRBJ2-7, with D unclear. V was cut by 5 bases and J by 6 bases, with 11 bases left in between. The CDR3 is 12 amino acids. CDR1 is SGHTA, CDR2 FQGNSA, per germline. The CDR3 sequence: CASSIVVPEQYF. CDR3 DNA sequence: TGTGCCAGCAGCATTGTGGTTCCCGAGCAGTACTTC.

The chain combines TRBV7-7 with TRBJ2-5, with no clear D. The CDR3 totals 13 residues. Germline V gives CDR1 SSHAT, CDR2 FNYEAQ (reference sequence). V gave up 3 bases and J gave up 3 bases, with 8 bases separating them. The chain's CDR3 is CASSFTPEETQYF. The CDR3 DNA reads TGTGCCAGCAGCTTTACCCCTGAAGAGACCCAGTACTTC. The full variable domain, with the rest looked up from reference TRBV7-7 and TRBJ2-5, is GAGVSQSPRYKVTKRGQDVTLRCDPISSHATLYWYQQALGQGPEFLTYFNYEAQPDKSGLPSDRFSAERPEGSISTLTIQRTEQRDSAMYRCASSFTPEETQYFGPGTRLLVL.

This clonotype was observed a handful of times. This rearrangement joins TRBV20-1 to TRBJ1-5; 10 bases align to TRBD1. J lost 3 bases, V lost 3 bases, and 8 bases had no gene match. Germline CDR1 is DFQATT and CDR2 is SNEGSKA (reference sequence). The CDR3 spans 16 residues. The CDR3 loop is CSASGGQGIDNQPQHF. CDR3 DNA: TGCAGTGCTAGTGGGGGACAGGGGATTGACAATCAGCCCCAGCATTTT.

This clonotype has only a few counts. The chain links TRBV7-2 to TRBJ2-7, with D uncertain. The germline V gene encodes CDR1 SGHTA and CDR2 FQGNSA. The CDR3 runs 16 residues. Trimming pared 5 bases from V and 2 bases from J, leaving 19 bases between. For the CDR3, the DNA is TGTGCCAGCAGCCAGCCCACTACCGATCCGACCTACGAGCAGTACTTC. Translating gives CASSQPTTDPTYEQYF. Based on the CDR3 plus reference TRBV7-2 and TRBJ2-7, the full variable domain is GAGVSQSPSNKVTEKGKDVELRCDPISGHTALYWYRQSLGQGLEFLIYFQGNSAPDKSGLPSDRFSAERTGGSVSTLTIQRTQQEDSAVYLCASSQPTTDPTYEQYFGPGTRLTVT.

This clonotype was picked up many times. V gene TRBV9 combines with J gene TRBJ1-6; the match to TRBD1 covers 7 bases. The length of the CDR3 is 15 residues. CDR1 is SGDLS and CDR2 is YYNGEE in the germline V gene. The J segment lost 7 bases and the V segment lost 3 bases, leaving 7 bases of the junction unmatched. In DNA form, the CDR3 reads TGTGCCAGCAGCGGACAGGGTAATCAGAATTCACCCCTCCACTTT. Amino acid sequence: CASSGQGNQNSPLHF.

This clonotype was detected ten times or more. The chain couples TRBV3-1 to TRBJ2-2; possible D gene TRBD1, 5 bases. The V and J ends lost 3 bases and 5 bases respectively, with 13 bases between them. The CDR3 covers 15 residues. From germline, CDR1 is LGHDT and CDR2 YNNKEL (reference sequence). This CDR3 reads CASSHRVSGTGELFF. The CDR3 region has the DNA TGTGCCAGCAGCCACAGGGTTTCGGGTACCGGGGAGCTGTTTTTT.

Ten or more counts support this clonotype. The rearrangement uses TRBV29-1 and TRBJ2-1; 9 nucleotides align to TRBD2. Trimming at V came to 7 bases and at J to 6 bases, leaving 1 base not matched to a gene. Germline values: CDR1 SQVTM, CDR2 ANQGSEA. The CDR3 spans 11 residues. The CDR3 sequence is CSGLAANEQFF. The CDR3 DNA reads TGCAGCGGACTAGCGGCCAATGAGCAGTTCTTC.

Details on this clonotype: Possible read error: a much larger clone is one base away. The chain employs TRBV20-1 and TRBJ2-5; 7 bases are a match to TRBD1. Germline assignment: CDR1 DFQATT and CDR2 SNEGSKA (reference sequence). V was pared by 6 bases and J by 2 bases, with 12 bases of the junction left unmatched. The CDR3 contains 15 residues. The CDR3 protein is CSASRGTDPQETQYF. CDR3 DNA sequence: TGCAGTGCGAGTAGAGGGACAGACCCACAAGAGACCCAGTACTTC.

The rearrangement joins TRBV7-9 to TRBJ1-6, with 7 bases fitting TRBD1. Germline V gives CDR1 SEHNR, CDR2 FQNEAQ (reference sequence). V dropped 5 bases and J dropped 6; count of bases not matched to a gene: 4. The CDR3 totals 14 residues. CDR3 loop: CASSPRDSNSPLHF. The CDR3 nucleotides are TGTGCCAGCAGCCCTCGGGACAGTAATTCACCCCTCCACTTT.

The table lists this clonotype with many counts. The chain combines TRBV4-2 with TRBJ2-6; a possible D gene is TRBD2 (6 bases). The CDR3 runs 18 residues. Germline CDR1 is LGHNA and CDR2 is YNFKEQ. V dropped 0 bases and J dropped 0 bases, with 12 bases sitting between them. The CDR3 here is CASSQEWLADSGANVLTF. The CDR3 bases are TGTGCCAGCAGCCAAGAGTGGTTAGCGGACTCTGGGGCCAACGTCCTGACTTTC.

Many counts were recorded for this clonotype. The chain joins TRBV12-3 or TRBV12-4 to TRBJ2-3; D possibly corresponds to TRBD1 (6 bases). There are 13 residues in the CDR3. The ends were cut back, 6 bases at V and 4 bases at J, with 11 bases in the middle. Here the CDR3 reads CASRHRASDTQYF. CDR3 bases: TGTGCCAGCAGGCACAGGGCCTCAGATACGCAGTATTTT.

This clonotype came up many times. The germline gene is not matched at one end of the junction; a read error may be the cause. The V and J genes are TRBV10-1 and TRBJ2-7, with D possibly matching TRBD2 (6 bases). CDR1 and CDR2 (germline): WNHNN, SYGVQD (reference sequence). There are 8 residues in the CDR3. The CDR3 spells CASSVLAF. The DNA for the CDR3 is TGCGCCAGCAGTGTACTAGCTTTC.

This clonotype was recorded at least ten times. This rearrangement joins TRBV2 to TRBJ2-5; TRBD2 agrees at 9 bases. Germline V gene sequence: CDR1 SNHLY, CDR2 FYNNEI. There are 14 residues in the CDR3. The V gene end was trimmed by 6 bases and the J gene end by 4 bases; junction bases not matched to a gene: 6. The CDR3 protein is CASSLAGVRETQYF. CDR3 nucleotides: TGTGCCAGCAGCTTAGCGGGAGTCCGAGAGACCCAGTACTTC.

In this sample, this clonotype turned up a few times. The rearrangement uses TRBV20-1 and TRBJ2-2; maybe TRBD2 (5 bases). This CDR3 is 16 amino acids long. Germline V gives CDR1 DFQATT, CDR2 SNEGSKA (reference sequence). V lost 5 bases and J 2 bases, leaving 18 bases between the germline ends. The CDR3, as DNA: TGCAGTGCTCCAATCCGGCAGAGCGGAAACACCGGGGAGCTGTTTTTT. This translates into CSAPIRQSGNTGELFF.

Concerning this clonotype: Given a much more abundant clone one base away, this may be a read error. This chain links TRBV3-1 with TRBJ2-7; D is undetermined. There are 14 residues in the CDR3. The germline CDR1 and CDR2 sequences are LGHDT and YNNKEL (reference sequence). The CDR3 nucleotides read TGTCCCAGCAGCCAAGAACCCTTTCCCTACGAGCAGTACTTC. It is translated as CPSSQEPFPYEQYF.

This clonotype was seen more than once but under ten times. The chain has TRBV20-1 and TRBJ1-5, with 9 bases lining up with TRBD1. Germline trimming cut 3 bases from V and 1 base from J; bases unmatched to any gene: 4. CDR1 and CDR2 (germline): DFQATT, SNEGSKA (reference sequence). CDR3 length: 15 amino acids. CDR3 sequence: CSARGTGTSNQPQHF. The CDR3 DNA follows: TGCAGTGCTAGGGGGACAGGGACAAGCAATCAGCCCCAGCATTTT.

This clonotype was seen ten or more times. The CDR3 DNA follows: TGCAGCGTTGAGGTGGGGGGGCCTAGCTCCTACAATGAGCAGTTCTTC. As protein: CSVEVGGPSSYNEQFF. The chain links TRBV29-1 to TRBJ2-1, with a weak D call TRBD2 (7 bases). Trimming removed 3 bases at V and 0 bases at J, with 15 bases between. Germline CDR1 SQVTM, CDR2 ANQGSEA. This CDR3 contains 16 residues.

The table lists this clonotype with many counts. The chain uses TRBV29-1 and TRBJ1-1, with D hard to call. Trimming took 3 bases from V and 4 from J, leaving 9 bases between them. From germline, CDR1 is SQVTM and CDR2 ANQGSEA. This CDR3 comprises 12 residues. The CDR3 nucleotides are TGCAGCGTTGATCAGGAGGGCACTGAAGCTTTCTTT. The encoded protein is CSVDQEGTEAFF.

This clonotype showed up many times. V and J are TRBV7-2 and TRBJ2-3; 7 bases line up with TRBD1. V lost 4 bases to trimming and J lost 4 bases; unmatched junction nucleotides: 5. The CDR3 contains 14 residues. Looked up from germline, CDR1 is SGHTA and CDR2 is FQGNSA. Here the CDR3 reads CASSSQGRADTQYF. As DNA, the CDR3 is TGTGCCAGCAGCTCACAGGGGAGAGCAGATACGCAGTATTTT. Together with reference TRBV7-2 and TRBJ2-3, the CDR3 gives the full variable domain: GAGVSQSPSNKVTEKGKDVELRCDPISGHTALYWYRQSLGQGLEFLIYFQGNSAPDKSGLPSDRFSAERTGGSVSTLTIQRTQQEDSAVYLCASSSQGRADTQYFGPGTRLTVL.